The TCR beta chain described here comes from a study of T cells in Graves' hyperthyroidism and ophthalmopathy. Study information: Upon initial diagnosis and before any treatment, peripheral blood was collected. Study findings and constraints: Blood shared most expanded thyroid clonotypes above 0.001. The model's output predicted ophthalmopathy at a median of roughly 6.9 months prior to onset.

Hyperthyroidism was newly diagnosed in patients aged 18 to 65 (duration under 2 months). Amplified regions were TCR beta CDR3 sequences from RNA transcripts. The primer set for the first-round RT-PCR of the TCR CDR3 was HTBI. TCRdb re-called the multiplex PCR reads through MiXCR, storing one row per CDR3 protein. The table shows about 560,000 distinct CDR3 sequences, with roughly 17% occurring only once. The V gene lost 0 bases and the J gene lost 8 bases, with 10 bases spanning the gap. This CDR3 comprises 14 residues. Looked up from germline, CDR1 is LGHNA and CDR2 is YSLEER. In the case of this clonotype: Its antigen remains unidentified.

Sequencing was carried out using blood. This sequence originates from a woman aged 18-29 years with Graves' hyperthyroidism. This chain links TRBV4-3 with TRBJ1-4; tentative D call: TRBD1 (5 bases). This CDR3 is CASSQDQGREKLFF. DNA for the CDR3: TGCGCCAGCAGCCAAGATCAGGGTAGGGAAAAACTGTTTTTT.